This entry lists 15 T cell receptor beta chains sequenced from one sample in a study of CD8+CD57+ T cells in acquired aplastic anemia. Patients picked for sequencing had shown CD8+CD57+ cell expansion detected by flow cytometry. Genomic DNA templated the TCR beta VDJ and CDR3 profiling. Using its own MiXCR run on the reads, TCRdb lists one record per CDR3 protein. The sample shows 150,000 to 170,000 distinct CDR3 sequences, 52% of them seen only once. Sequenced sample: sorted CD4+, CD8+, or CD8+CD57+ T cells (not recorded which) from PBMCs. The receptor source for this set is a human donor with aplastic anemia.

V and J are TRBV19 and TRBJ1-2; no clear D. Germline CDR1 is LNHDA and CDR2 is SQIVND (reference sequence). V was trimmed by 7 bases and J by 3 bases, leaving 12 bases between them. The CDR3 runs to 13 residues. The CDR3 coding sequence is TGTGCCAGTACGGATCTGCCTGACTATGGCTACACCTTC. It yields the protein CASTDLPDYGYTF.

This clonotype has only a few counts. This sequence joins TRBV24-1 and TRBJ2-1, with 9 nucleotides matching TRBD1. This CDR3 region has 13 residues. Germline V gene lookup returns CDR1 KGHDR and CDR2 SFDVKD. Losses at the gene ends were 7 bases for V and 12 bases for J; bases not matched to a gene: 9. The CDR3: CATSSGTGKVQFF. Written as DNA, the CDR3 is TGTGCCACCAGCTCCGGGACAGGGAAGGTGCAGTTCTTC.

In this sample, this clonotype turned up a few times. The rearrangement links TRBV7-3 to TRBJ1-6; the D is unclear. The germline V gene has CDR1 SGHTA and CDR2 FQGTGA. The CDR3 has 13 residues. Trimming took 4 bases from V and 10 from J, leaving 11 bases between them. The CDR3 here is CASSSSSGSPLHF. CDR3 sequence (DNA): TGTGCCAGCAGCTCTAGCTCTGGATCACCCCTCCACTTT.

The chain has TRBV9 and TRBJ1-2; TRBD1 matches 9 bases. Trimming cost V 3 bases and J 7 bases; bases outside gene matches: 13. The germline gives CDR1 SGDLS, CDR2 YYNGEE. CDR3 length: 16 amino acids. CDR3 amino acids: CASSETTGGAIGGYTF. The DNA of the CDR3 is TGTGCCAGCAGCGAGACGACAGGGGGTGCGATCGGTGGCTACACCTTC.

The genes are TRBV15 and TRBJ2-5; D ambiguous. CDR1 and CDR2 from the germline V gene are LNHNV and YYDKDF (reference sequence). V lost 9 bases and J lost 5, with 13 bases in between. This CDR3 contains 12 residues. The DNA of the CDR3 is TGTGCCACTTCGACTCGCATGGAGACCCAGTACTTC. Translated: CATSTRMETQYF.

At least ten counts were recorded for this clonotype. The chain is built from TRBV29-1 and TRBJ1-2, with 7 bases identical to TRBD1. The trim removed 1 base at V and 2 bases at J, leaving 13 bases unmatched. Per the germline V gene, CDR1 is SQVTM and CDR2 is ANQGSEA. This CDR3 is built from 17 residues. CDR3 coding DNA: TGCAGCGTTGAAGGCCGAACCAAGGGGGCGGTAAACTATGGCTACACCTTC. Translated, it gives CSVEGRTKGAVNYGYTF.

This clonotype occurred many times. The rearrangement links TRBV5-1 to TRBJ2-1, with 7 bases aligning to TRBD1. This CDR3 has 16 residues. From germline, CDR1 is SGHRS and CDR2 YFSETQ. Trimming at V came to 3 bases and at J to 2 bases, leaving 8 bases not matched to a gene. The CDR3 DNA sequence: TGCGCCAGCAGCTCCGACAGGGCTCCCCCCTACAATGAGCAGTTCTTC. Translated, it gives CASSSDRAPPYNEQFF.

V usage is TRBV7-9 and J usage is TRBJ2-6, with TRBD1 matching 7 bases. CDR1 is SEHNR, CDR2 FQNEAQ, per germline (reference sequence). Losses at the gene ends were 6 bases for V and 0 bases for J; bases not matched to a gene: 2. The CDR3 covers 15 residues. The CDR3 region has the DNA TGTGCCAGCAGTGGACAGGTCTCTGGGGCCAACGTCCTGACTTTC. Its protein is CASSGQVSGANVLTF.

As to this clonotype: This clone may be a read error of a much larger clone one base away. The conserved phenylalanine or tryptophan normally closing the CDR3 is absent here, so this likely arose from a read error. The chain is built from TRBV7-9 and TRBJ2-7, with D tentatively TRBD2 (6 bases). Germline V gives CDR1 SEHNR, CDR2 FQNEAQ (reference sequence). There are 13 residues in the CDR3. The CDR3 spells CASSQVRGYEQYL. The DNA for the CDR3 is TGCGCCAGCAGCCAAGTTCGGGGGTACGAGCAGTACCTC.

This rearrangement joins TRBV15 to TRBJ2-5; a weak D match, TRBD1 (6 bases). From germline, CDR1 is LNHNV and CDR2 YYDKDF (reference sequence). The V gene lost 3 bases and the J gene lost 4 bases, with 15 bases spanning the gap. This CDR3 has 15 residues. This CDR3 reads CATSSDGTGRETQYF. The CDR3 DNA reads TGTGCCACCAGCAGTGATGGAACAGGGCGAGAGACCCAGTACTTC.

This clonotype was seen repeatedly, ten times or more. The chain recombines TRBV20-1 with TRBJ2-1; TRBD2 matches at 7 bases. Germline V gene data show CDR1 as DFQATT and CDR2 as SNEGSKA (reference sequence). The CDR3 totals 15 residues. V lost 0 bases and J lost 4; bases outside the gene matches: 6. CDR3 in DNA: TGCAGTGCTAGAGATTGGGGGGGAGCTTACAATGAGCAGTTCTTC. Amino acid sequence: CSARDWGGAYNEQFF.

In its sample, this clonotype was seen many times. The V call is TRBV19, the J call TRBJ2-3, with TRBD1 as a possible D gene (7 bases). Between the trimmed V and J ends, which lost 5 bases and 9 bases, there was a span of 18 bases. There are 14 residues in the CDR3. Germline assignment: CDR1 LNHDA and CDR2 SQIVND (reference sequence). CDR3 residues: CASSPEGQPSTQYF. CDR3 nucleotides: TGTGCCAGTAGTCCGGAGGGACAGCCAAGCACGCAGTATTTT.

In this sample, this clonotype turned up a few times. The gene calls are TRBV25-1 and TRBJ1-1; tentatively, D is TRBD1 (6 bases). CDR3 size: 15 residues. Germline CDR1 reads MGHDK; CDR2 reads SYGVNS. V dropped 3 bases and J dropped 3 bases, with 14 bases sitting between them. The CDR3 bases are TGTGCCAGCAGTGACTGGACAGCCGCGGACACTGAAGCTTTCTTT. Its protein product is CASSDWTAADTEAFF.

The table lists this clonotype with a few counts. A single base separates this from a much larger clone, so it may be a read error. V and J are TRBV5-5 and TRBJ2-1; no firm D call. The CDR3 runs 12 residues. V was clipped by 1 base and J by 6 bases, with 5 bases between them. Germline V lookup: CDR1 SGHKS, CDR2 YYEKEE (reference sequence). The DNA of the CDR3 is TGTGCCAGCAGCTTGAACCCCAATGAGCAGTTCTTC. Its protein is CASSLNPNEQFF.

This chain uses TRBV5-4 with TRBJ2-7; no reliable D call. Trimming left V 0 bases short and J 3 bases short, with 10 bases between. This CDR3 is built from 14 residues. Germline V gives CDR1 SGHNT, CDR2 YYREEE (reference sequence). The CDR3 DNA reads as TGTGCCAGCAGCTTGGACGCCTACCACTACGAGCAGTACTTC. It codes for CASSLDAYHYEQYF.